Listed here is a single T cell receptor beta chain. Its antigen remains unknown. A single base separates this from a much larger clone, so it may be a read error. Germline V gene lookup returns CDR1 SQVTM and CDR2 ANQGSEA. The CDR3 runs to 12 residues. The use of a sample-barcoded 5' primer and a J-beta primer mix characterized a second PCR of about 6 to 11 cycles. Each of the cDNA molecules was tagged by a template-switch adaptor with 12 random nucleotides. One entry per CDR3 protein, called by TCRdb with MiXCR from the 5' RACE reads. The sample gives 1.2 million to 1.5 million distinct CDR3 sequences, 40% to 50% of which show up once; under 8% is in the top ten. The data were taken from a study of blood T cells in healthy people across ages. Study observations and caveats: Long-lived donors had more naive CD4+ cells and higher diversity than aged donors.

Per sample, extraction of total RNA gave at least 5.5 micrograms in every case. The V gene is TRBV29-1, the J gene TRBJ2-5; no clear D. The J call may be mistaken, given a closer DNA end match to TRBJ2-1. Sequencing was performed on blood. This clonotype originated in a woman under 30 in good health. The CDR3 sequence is CSVGQNQETQFF. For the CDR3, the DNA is TGCAGCGTTGGCCAGAACCAAGAGACCCAGTTCTTC.